Listed here are 28 T cell receptor beta chains from one sample, sequenced in a study of beta chain features in type 1 diabetes. General observations from the study: Shorter TCRB CDR3s, moderately but significantly so, were found in Type 1 diabetes patients in all four CD4+ subsets.

These receptors have no identified antigens. Reverse transcribing all isolated RNA meant expressed TCRB transcripts were sequenced. Assay used: immunoSEQ multiplex PCR; TCRdb lists only in-frame clones, some missing. The data show about 740,000 clones, with over 10% seen just once and about 0.02% held by the top ten. The specimen was naive CD4+ T cells from blood. The receptor set was obtained from a young man with type 1 diabetes.

V and J are TRBV7-9 and TRBJ1-6, with TRBD1 matching 10 bases. The CDR3 is 15 residues long. Germline values: CDR1 SEHNR, CDR2 FQNEAQ (reference sequence). The junction had 2 bases not matched to a gene; V was cut back by 4 bases and J by 5 bases. CDR3 nucleotides: TGTGCCAGCAGCTCCGGGACAGGGGATAATTCACCCCTCCACTTT. Translated: CASSSGTGDNSPLHF.

This clone appeared a few times. The chain recombines TRBV9 with TRBJ2-1; no clear D gene. Germline CDR1 is SGDLS and CDR2 is YYNGEE. The CDR3 has 14 amino acids. V lost 2 bases and J 0 bases, leaving 6 bases between the germline ends. The CDR3 loop is CASSVDFSYNEQFF. Written as DNA, the CDR3 is TGTGCCAGCAGCGTCGACTTCTCCTACAATGAGCAGTTCTTC.

This clone was found a few times. The same CDR3 is also encoded by other DNA sequences in this sample. V gene TRBV7-2 combines with J gene TRBJ1-5, with 8 nucleotides matching TRBD1. V lost 5 bases and J lost 7; bases outside the gene matches: 7. Germline CDR1 is SGHTA and CDR2 is FQGNSA. The CDR3 totals 14 residues. CDR3 protein: CASSPGQGGQPQHF. CDR3 nucleotide sequence: TGTGCCAGCAGCCCCGGACAGGGCGGGCAGCCCCAGCATTTT.

The CDR3 spells CASSRRGHQPQHF. DNA of the CDR3: TGTGCCAGTAGTAGGAGGGGGCATCAGCCCCAGCATTTT. This chain links TRBV19 with TRBJ1-5; 7 positions agree with TRBD1. V was pared by 4 bases and J by 5 bases, with 2 bases of the junction left unmatched. The germline V gene encodes CDR1 LNHDA and CDR2 SQIVND (reference sequence). The CDR3 sequence is 13 residues long.

The chain has TRBV7-9 and TRBJ1-1; TRBD1 agrees at 10 bases. The CDR3 totals 15 residues. V lost 7 bases, J lost 2 bases, and 7 bases stayed unmatched. The germline CDR1 and CDR2 sequences are SEHNR and FQNEAQ (reference sequence). The CDR3 protein is CASIPGQGPNTEAFF. The CDR3, as DNA: TGTGCCAGCATCCCGGGACAGGGGCCCAACACTGAAGCTTTCTTT.

The chain employs TRBV5-1 and TRBJ1-4; D possibly corresponds to TRBD1 (5 bases). The germline V gene has CDR1 SGHRS and CDR2 YFSETQ. V was trimmed by 4 bases and J by 0 bases, leaving 13 bases between them. This CDR3 region has 16 residues. The CDR3 loop is CASSPGHVATNEKLFF. The CDR3 coding sequence is TGCGCCAGCAGCCCAGGACATGTTGCAACTAATGAAAAACTGTTTTTT.

This clone was counted a few times. V gene TRBV6-5 combines with J gene TRBJ1-4; D remains ambiguous. Germline CDR1 and CDR2: MNHEY and SVGAGI. V was cut by 4 bases and J by 7 bases, with 16 bases left in between. CDR3 size: 15 residues. CDR3: CASSWGGRRGEKLFF. The DNA of the CDR3 is TGTGCCAGCAGTTGGGGTGGGCGCCGCGGTGAAAAACTGTTTTTT.

V and J are TRBV9 and TRBJ2-1, with 9 bases fitting TRBD1. Germline V gene lookup returns CDR1 SGDLS and CDR2 YYNGEE. J gave up 6 bases and V 2 bases, and 6 bases lay outside the gene matches. The CDR3 extends over 15 amino acids. CDR3 nucleotides: TGTGCCAGCAGCGTCGGACAGGGGTCTGTCAATGAGCAGTTCTTC. Translated, it gives CASSVGQGSVNEQFF.

V gene TRBV7-9 combines with J gene TRBJ2-7; TRBD1 agrees at 7 bases. The ends lost 5 bases at V and 0 bases at J; junction bases unmatched: 4. Looked up from germline, CDR1 is SEHNR and CDR2 is FQNEAQ (reference sequence). The length of the CDR3 is 14 residues. The CDR3 region has the DNA TGTGCCAGCAGCCTGGACAGGTTCTCCTACGAGCAGTACTTC. Protein product: CASSLDRFSYEQYF.

The chain employs TRBV2 and TRBJ1-5; no definite D call. V was trimmed by 10 bases and J by 5 bases, leaving 15 bases between them. Germline CDR1 and CDR2: SNHLY and FYNNEI. The CDR3 covers 13 residues. CDR3 DNA: TGTGCCATCGCGGCCCGGTGGGATCAGCCCCAGCATTTT. Translation gives CAIAARWDQPQHF.

CDR3 in DNA: TGTGCCAGCAGCCGCGCAGGCGCCGGGACAGACGAGCAGTACTTC. Translating gives CASSRAGAGTDEQYF. The chain joins TRBV6-5 to TRBJ2-7; 7 positions agree with TRBD1. Germline lookup yields CDR1 MNHEY and CDR2 SVGAGI. The CDR3 loop spans 15 amino acids. The V segment lost 6 bases and the J segment 5 bases; nucleotides outside the gene matches: 13.

This clone was seen only a few times. The chain couples TRBV25-1 to TRBJ1-2; D is ambiguous. V was shortened by 4 bases and J by 8 bases, with 8 bases between the two germline ends. The CDR3 contains 11 residues. Looked up from germline, CDR1 is MGHDK and CDR2 is SYGVNS. DNA for the CDR3: TGTGCCAGCAGTGCCCTAGGGGGCTACACCTTC. Protein product: CASSALGGYTF.

This clone was detected only a few times. CDR3 loop: CASSFLPPPTPGEAFF. The CDR3 DNA reads TGTGCCAGCAGCTTCCTCCCGCCGCCCACTCCCGGGGAAGCTTTCTTT. V and J are TRBV7-8 and TRBJ1-1, with D unclear. The length of the CDR3 is 16 residues. Germline CDR1 and CDR2: SGHVS and FQNEAQ. Trimming removed 3 bases at V and 8 bases at J, with 22 bases between.

The CDR3 DNA follows: TGTGCCAGTATCCCCGGGCTTCCGGTCACTGAAGCTTTCTTT. Amino acid sequence: CASIPGLPVTEAFF. The chain links TRBV19 to TRBJ1-1; D is ambiguous. V lost 7 bases, J lost 4 bases, and 16 bases lay in between. CDR1 and CDR2 (germline): LNHDA, SQIVND (reference sequence). The CDR3 has 14 residues.

The chain joins TRBV4-1 to TRBJ1-2; D is perhaps TRBD1 (6 bases). The CDR3 covers 15 residues. V gave up 4 bases and J gave up 1 base, with 13 bases separating them. Germline CDR1 and CDR2: MGHRA and YSYEKL. DNA for the CDR3: TGCGCCAGCAGCCTTCCCCAGGGGAATAACTATGGCTACACCTTC. It yields the protein CASSLPQGNNYGYTF.

This chain connects TRBV6-4 to TRBJ1-5; D is ambiguous. Per the germline V gene, CDR1 is MRHNA and CDR2 is SNTAGT. The CDR3 contains 13 residues. Trimming stripped 4 bases from V and 9 bases from J, with 13 bases between. The CDR3 DNA reads TGTGCCAGCAGTGGGGGAGCGGAGGGGCCCCAGCATTTT. It codes for CASSGGAEGPQHF.

This clone has only a few counts. The chain recombines TRBV28 with TRBJ2-7, with 8 bases identical to TRBD2. The CDR3 contains 15 residues. Germline loops: CDR1 MDHEN, CDR2 SYDVKM. The ends lost 6 bases at V and 2 bases at J; junction bases unmatched: 9. The CDR3 DNA sequence: TGTGCCAGCAGCCCCACGGGAGGGGTTCCCTACGAGCAGTACTTC. Its translation is CASSPTGGVPYEQYF.

This clone has just a few counts. The chain combines TRBV5-4 with TRBJ2-3, with 8 bases matching TRBD1. The CDR3 contains 16 residues. The V segment lost 5 bases and the J segment 2 bases; nucleotides outside the gene matches: 10. The germline gives CDR1 SGHNT, CDR2 YYREEE (reference sequence). The CDR3 DNA reads TGTGCCAGCAGTTACGGACAGGGCCGGCTCACAGATACGCAGTATTTT. Amino acid sequence: CASSYGQGRLTDTQYF.

This clone has a handful of counts. This chain links TRBV6-6 with TRBJ1-4; D gene unclear. The CDR3 runs to 13 residues. V lost 4 bases to trimming and J lost 5 bases, with 8 bases between them. The germline CDR1 and CDR2 sequences are MNHNY and SVGAGI (reference sequence). The CDR3 sequence is CASSSPVNEKLFF. In DNA form, the CDR3 reads TGTGCCAGCAGTTCACCGGTAAATGAAAAACTGTTTTTT.

The rearrangement links TRBV2 to TRBJ2-5, with D perhaps matching TRBD1 or TRBD2 (7 bases each). V was shortened by 8 bases and J by 4 bases, with 17 bases between the two germline ends. The CDR3 contains 14 residues. From germline, CDR1 is SNHLY and CDR2 FYNNEI. In nucleotides, the CDR3 is TGTGCCAGCCTGGGGGCCAGGGGGGGAGAGACCCAGTACTTC. It specifies CASLGARGGETQYF.

This clone has only a few counts. The chain recombines TRBV2 with TRBJ2-3; the D gene is possibly TRBD2 (6 bases). This CDR3 has 15 amino acids. The germline V gene has CDR1 SNHLY and CDR2 FYNNEI. Trimming removed 5 bases at V and 4 bases at J, with 16 bases between. The CDR3 reads CASSTGTLGADTQYF. The CDR3, as DNA: TGTGCCAGCAGTACGGGGACTCTCGGAGCAGATACGCAGTATTTT.

The table lists this clone with a few counts. The chain combines TRBV6-1 with TRBJ2-2, with 11 positions matching TRBD1. The CDR3 sequence is 16 residues long. Unmatched junction bases numbered 5, after V lost 3 bases and J lost 5 bases. Germline CDR1 reads MNHNS; CDR2 reads SASEGT. CDR3 DNA: TGTGCCAGCAGTGATTCCGGGACAGGGGGAACCGGGGAGCTGTTTTTT. Its translation is CASSDSGTGGTGELFF.

This chain uses TRBV28 with TRBJ2-7; 9 positions match TRBD1. CDR3 length: 14 residues. The trim removed 9 bases at V and 4 bases at J, leaving 10 bases unmatched. Germline-derived CDR1 and CDR2 are MDHEN and SYDVKM. This CDR3 is CASKPGQGGYEQYF. The CDR3 bases are TGTGCCAGTAAACCGGGACAGGGAGGGTACGAGCAGTACTTC.

This clone was counted only a few times. The chain combines TRBV7-9 with TRBJ1-1; D gene ambiguous. The CDR3 consists of 13 residues. The V gene's germline CDR1 is SEHNR and CDR2 FQNEAQ (reference sequence). Trimming took off 4 bases at V and 3 bases at J, with 9 bases between the two ends. The CDR3 loop reads CASSWSGDTEAFF. The CDR3 DNA is TGTGCCAGCAGCTGGTCCGGGGACACTGAAGCTTTCTTT.

This clone was observed a few times. The chain is built from TRBV4-1 and TRBJ1-1; a possible D gene is TRBD1 (6 bases). CDR1 is MGHRA, CDR2 YSYEKL, per germline. The length of the CDR3 is 15 residues. V was shortened by 0 bases and J by 5 bases, with 13 bases between the two germline ends. The CDR3 nucleotides read TGCGCCAGCAGCCAAGATCGGGGGGGCTTTACTGAAGCTTTCTTT. It translates to CASSQDRGGFTEAFF.

This clone was detected a few times. The gene calls are TRBV2 and TRBJ2-3; possibly TRBD1 for D (5 bases). V was clipped by 7 bases and J by 6 bases, with 5 bases between them. The germline CDR1 and CDR2 sequences are SNHLY and FYNNEI. This CDR3 comprises 10 residues. The CDR3 reads CASKGDTQYF. The CDR3 DNA reads TGTGCCAGCAAGGGGGATACGCAGTATTTT. Combining the CDR3 with reference TRBV2 and TRBJ2-3 gives the whole variable domain EPEVTQTPSHQVTQMGQEVILRCVPISNHLYFYWYRQILGQKVEFLVSFYNNEISEKSEIFDDQFSVERPDGSNFTLKIRSTKLEDSAMYFCASKGDTQYFGPGTRLTVL.

This chain joins TRBV4-1 and TRBJ2-6; D is unresolved. V lost 1 base and J lost 0, with 13 bases in between. The CDR3 runs 18 residues. Germline loops: CDR1 MGHRA, CDR2 YSYEKL. The CDR3 DNA reads as TGCGCCAGCAGCCAAGGGACGGAATTCAGCTCTGGGGCCAACGTCCTGACTTTC. Translating it yields CASSQGTEFSSGANVLTF.

In nucleotides, the CDR3 is TGCAGCGTTGGCGGGGAAAGGGATACGAACACCGGGGAGCTGTTTTTT. Translation gives CSVGGERDTNTGELFF. The rearrangement joins TRBV29-1 to TRBJ2-2; tentative D call: TRBD2 (6 bases). With 4 bases removed from V and 0 bases from J, the gap between germline ends came to 15 bases. CDR1 and CDR2 (germline): SQVTM, ANQGSEA. The CDR3 contains 16 residues.